Listed below are T cell receptor beta chains from one sample, sequenced in a study of cytomegalovirus exposure and HLA in healthy donors. The method was immunoSEQ multiplex PCR; TCRdb's version includes in-frame clones alone and lacks a portion of them. The sample shows approximately 120,000 clones, 76% of them seen only once. The specimen was PBMCs. The receptor set was obtained from a woman in her forties or fifties in good health and CMV-seropositive. Each CDR3 is given with its conserved first and last residue. D genes are given only for firm matches. Rows may omit the clone size; those that give it use once, few, many or a size class.

J,length,V,D,size,CDR3,DNA
TRBJ2-5,13,TRBV5-1,-,-,CASSFSPQETQYF,TGCGCCAGCAGCTTTTCCCCGCAAGAGACCCAGTACTTC
TRBJ1-2,12,TRBV7-9,TRBD1,-,CSSSGTAYGYTF,TGTTCCAGCAGCGGGACAGCCTATGGCTACACCTTC
TRBJ2-7,14,TRBV5-5,-,-,CASSLGLGSYEQYF,TGTGCCAGCAGCTTGGGACTAGGATCCTACGAGCAGTACTTC
TRBJ1-2,15,TRBV6-5,TRBD1,-,CASRGGGQGNYGYTF,TGTGCCAGCCGAGGGGGGGGACAGGGAAACTATGGCTACACCTTC
TRBJ1-4,16,TRBV5-6,-,-,CASSRRRGTTNEKLFF,TGTGCCAGCAGCAGGAGGCGCGGGACAACTAATGAAAAACTGTTTTTT
TRBJ2-7,15,TRBV13,-,-,CASSFRRLESYEQYF,TGTGCCAGCAGCTTCCGGAGATTAGAATCCTACGAGCAGTACTTC
TRBJ1-4,15,TRBV4-3,-,-,CASSLLPRNNEKLFF,TGCGCCAGCAGCCTACTTCCTAGGAATAATGAAAAACTGTTTTTT
TRBJ2-1,17,TRBV7-8,TRBD1,few,CASSHDRGGGSYNEQFF,TGTGCCAGCAGCCACGACAGGGGAGGAGGGTCCTACAATGAGCAGTTCTTC
TRBJ1-4,15,TRBV2,-,few,CASSQGAATNEKLFF,TGTGCCAGCAGTCAAGGGGCAGCTACTAATGAAAAACTGTTTTTT
TRBJ1-1,12,TRBV19,-,-,CASSIKLGRAFF,TGTGCCAGTAGTATAAAGCTGGGGCGGGCTTTCTTT
TRBJ2-2,14,TRBV7-9,-,-,CASSLGLNTGELFF,TGTGCCAGCAGCTTAGGACTAAACACCGGGGAGCTGTTTTTT